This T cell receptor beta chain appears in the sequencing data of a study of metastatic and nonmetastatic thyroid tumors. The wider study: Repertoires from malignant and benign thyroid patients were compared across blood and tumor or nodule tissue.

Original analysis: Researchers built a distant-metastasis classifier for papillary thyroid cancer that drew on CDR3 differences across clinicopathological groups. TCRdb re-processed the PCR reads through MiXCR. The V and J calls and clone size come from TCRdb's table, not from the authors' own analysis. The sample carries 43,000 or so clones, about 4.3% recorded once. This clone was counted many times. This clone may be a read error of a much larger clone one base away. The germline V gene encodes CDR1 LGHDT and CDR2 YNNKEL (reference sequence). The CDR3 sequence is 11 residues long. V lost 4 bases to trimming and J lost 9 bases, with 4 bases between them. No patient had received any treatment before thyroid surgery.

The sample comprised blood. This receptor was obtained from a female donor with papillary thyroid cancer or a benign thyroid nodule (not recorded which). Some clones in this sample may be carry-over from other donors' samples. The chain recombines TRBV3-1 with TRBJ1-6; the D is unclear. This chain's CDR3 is CASSRGSPLHF. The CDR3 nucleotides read TGTGCCAGCAGCCGCGGTTCACCCCTCCACTTT.